The 30 T cell receptor beta chains below all came from one sample that was sequenced in a study of shared clonotypes between healthy human individuals. Method: immunoSEQ multiplex PCR; TCRdb's copy keeps in-frame clones and lacks some. The data hold approximately 2,300,000 clones, with 85% to 95% observed a single time. The sample comprised naive CD4+ T cells from PBMCs. Subset denoted: CD45RA+ positively selected. All receptors come from a man aged 18 to 35 in good health. Some clones in this sample may be carry-over from other donors' samples.

The rearrangement links TRBV7-8 to TRBJ2-1; TRBD1 agrees at 8 bases. After removal of 4 bases from V and 7 bases from J, the junction contained 3 bases not matched to a gene. Germline V gives CDR1 SGHVS, CDR2 FQNEAQ. The CDR3 length is 13 residues. This chain's CDR3 is CASSSNRGNEQFF. The CDR3 DNA sequence: TGTGCCAGCAGCTCCAACAGGGGGAATGAGCAGTTCTTC.

The chain joins TRBV6-1 to TRBJ1-2, with 7 bases lining up with TRBD1. This CDR3 has 15 residues. J was trimmed by 6 bases and V by 0 bases; bases with no gene match: 7. In germline, CDR1 is MNHNS, CDR2 SASEGT. The CDR3 sequence: CASSEAAQGWHGYTF. As DNA, the CDR3 is TGTGCCAGCAGTGAAGCGGCACAGGGGTGGCATGGCTACACCTTC.

As to this clone: Other DNA sequences in this specimen translate into the identical CDR3. The chain links TRBV18 to TRBJ2-1; 7 bases fit TRBD1. Germline V CDR1 and CDR2: KGHSH, LQKENI. The ends lost 0 bases at V and 3 bases at J; junction bases unmatched: 2. The CDR3 is 15 residues long. The CDR3 DNA reads TGTGCCAGCTCACCACCGGCAGGGGGCTACAATGAGCAGTTCTTC. Translation gives CASSPPAGGYNEQFF.

J is TRBJ1-1 and V is TRBV5-5; D remains unclear. V was trimmed by 4 bases and J by 1 base, leaving 8 bases between them. There are 13 residues in the CDR3. Germline-derived CDR1 and CDR2 are SGHKS and YYEKEE (reference sequence). CDR3 sequence (DNA): TGTGCCAGCAGCCTCGGGGAGAACACTGAAGCTTTCTTT. It yields the protein CASSLGENTEAFF.

This chain links TRBV4-2 with TRBJ2-7; 10 positions agree with TRBD1. The V segment lost 3 bases and the J segment 4 bases; nucleotides outside the gene matches: 9. The germline gives CDR1 LGHNA, CDR2 YNFKEQ. The CDR3 runs to 16 residues. CDR3 DNA sequence: TGTGCCAGCAGCCAGCCGGGACAGGGGCGCCCGTACGAGCAGTACTTC. This encodes CASSQPGQGRPYEQYF.

This chain links TRBV2 with TRBJ2-7; D may match TRBD1 or TRBD2 (6 bases each). V was clipped by 5 bases and J by 3 bases, with 17 bases between them. The CDR3 extends over 15 amino acids. Germline CDR1 and CDR2: SNHLY and FYNNEI. CDR3 bases: TGTGCCAGCAGTCAGGGGCGACTAGGGGGCTACGAGCAGTACTTC. Its translation is CASSQGRLGGYEQYF.

The chain combines TRBV29-1 with TRBJ2-7; no firm D call. The V and J ends lost 7 bases and 2 bases respectively, with 12 bases between them. Germline lookup yields CDR1 SQVTM and CDR2 ANQGSEA. The CDR3 totals 12 residues. The CDR3 region has the DNA TGCAGCGGTGCGCCCGGTCCCTACGAGCAGTACTTC. The encoded protein is CSGAPGPYEQYF.

V is TRBV7-2 and J is TRBJ2-1; 8 nucleotides line up with TRBD2. The CDR3 loop spans 14 amino acids. Per the germline V gene, CDR1 is SGHTA and CDR2 is FQGNSA. Germline trimming cut 5 bases from V and 8 bases from J; bases unmatched to any gene: 8. The CDR3 is CASSPGGGNDEQFF. CDR3 nucleotides: TGTGCCAGCAGCCCCGGGGGGGGTAATGATGAGCAGTTCTTC.

The chain combines TRBV7-2 with TRBJ2-3, with TRBD2 identical over 10 bases. V lost 3 bases to trimming and J lost 5 bases; unmatched junction nucleotides: 5. The CDR3 extends over 15 amino acids. Germline assignment: CDR1 SGHTA and CDR2 FQGNSA. The CDR3 reads CASSLGGLALDTQYF. Here the CDR3 DNA reads TGTGCCAGCAGCTTGGGGGGACTAGCGCTAGATACGCAGTATTTT.

V and J are TRBV7-9 and TRBJ1-1, with D unclear. The V gene's germline CDR1 is SEHNR and CDR2 FQNEAQ (reference sequence). V gave up 8 bases and J gave up 4 bases, with 17 bases separating them. The CDR3 is 14 residues long. Here the CDR3 DNA reads TGTGCCAGCGCTCCGGCCGGGGTTGTCACTGAAGCTTTCTTT. Translation: CASAPAGVVTEAFF. The full variable domain, its missing parts supplied by reference TRBV7-9 and TRBJ1-1, is DTGVSQNPRHKITKRGQNVTFRCDPISEHNRLYWYRQTLGQGPEFLTYFQNEAQLEKSRLLSDRFSAERPKGSFSTLEIQRTEQGDSAMYLCASAPAGVVTEAFFGQGTRLTVV.

The V gene is TRBV7-3, the J gene TRBJ2-5; no definite D call. Trimming took 5 bases from V and 1 from J, leaving 8 bases between them. Germline V gene data show CDR1 as SGHTA and CDR2 as FQGTGA. The CDR3 loop spans 13 amino acids. As DNA, the CDR3 is TGTGCCAGCAGCAAGGGCAGCCAAGAGACCCAGTACTTC. This encodes CASSKGSQETQYF.

The chain couples TRBV9 to TRBJ2-3; D perhaps matches TRBD2 (7 bases). The length of the CDR3 is 18 residues. V was trimmed by 4 bases and J by 6 bases, leaving 27 bases between them. Germline V gene lookup returns CDR1 SGDLS and CDR2 YYNGEE. CDR3 nucleotides: TGTGCCAGCAGCCCCCGCGGGGGCGGGAGCCCCGCCACGGATACGCAGTATTTT. Residues: CASSPRGGGSPATDTQYF.

This clone was recorded a few times. The chain couples TRBV2 to TRBJ2-1; D gene unclear. V lost 7 bases and J lost 5, with 0 bases in between. This CDR3 region has 9 residues. Germline V lookup: CDR1 SNHLY, CDR2 FYNNEI. In nucleotides, the CDR3 is TGTGCCAGCAACAATGAGCAGTTCTTC. Amino acid sequence: CASNNEQFF.

The genes are TRBV4-3 and TRBJ1-2; 7 nucleotides line up with TRBD1. Trimming took 1 base from V and 4 from J; bases not matched to a gene: 9. Germline CDR1 LGHNA, CDR2 YSLEER. CDR3 length: 16 residues. The DNA of the CDR3 is TGCGCCAGCAGCCAAGCCAGGGGGATTTTGGGCTATGGCTACACCTTC. This translates into CASSQARGILGYGYTF.

The V gene is TRBV11-2, the J gene TRBJ2-2; D assignment may be TRBD1 or TRBD2 (5 bases each). CDR1 and CDR2 from the germline V gene are SGHAT and FQNNGV. V was cut by 1 base and J by 0 bases, with 15 bases left in between. The CDR3 totals 18 residues. This CDR3 reads CASSLAMGVATNTGELFF. The CDR3 region has the DNA TGTGCCAGCAGCTTAGCAATGGGGGTCGCTACGAACACCGGGGAGCTGTTTTTT.

The chain has TRBV6-5 and TRBJ2-7, with D possibly TRBD2 on 6 matching bases. Germline V gene sequence: CDR1 MNHEY, CDR2 SVGAGI. Between the trimmed V and J ends, which lost 4 bases and 3 bases, there was a span of 16 bases. This CDR3 is 15 amino acids long. The CDR3 reads CASSFWRGPFYEQYF. CDR3 bases: TGTGCCAGCAGTTTTTGGCGGGGACCTTTCTACGAGCAGTACTTC.

For the CDR3, the DNA is TGTGCCAGCAGCGTAGCTACTACTAGCGGCGGATATAACACCGGGGAGCTGTTTTTT. As protein: CASSVATTSGGYNTGELFF. The rearrangement joins TRBV9 to TRBJ2-2; 8 positions match TRBD2. With 0 bases clipped from V and 2 bases from J, the junction kept 12 bases outside the gene matches. The CDR3 runs to 19 residues. CDR1 is SGDLS and CDR2 is YYNGEE in the germline V gene.

The chain combines TRBV7-2 with TRBJ2-1, with TRBD2 identical over 10 bases. Germline CDR1 SGHTA, CDR2 FQGNSA. CDR3 length: 15 residues. The J segment lost 8 bases and the V segment lost 2 bases, leaving 6 bases of the junction unmatched. The DNA of the CDR3 is TGTGCCAGCAGCTTAAGTGCTAGCGGGAGTTATGAGCAGTTCTTC. It yields the protein CASSLSASGSYEQFF.

The V call is TRBV14, the J call TRBJ1-2; 12 bases line up with TRBD1. This CDR3 is built from 17 residues. Germline-derived CDR1 and CDR2 are SGHDN and FVKESK. V dropped 4 bases and J dropped 6; count of bases not matched to a gene: 12. The CDR3 protein is CASSRTTLRDRGHGYTF. The CDR3 nucleotides read TGTGCCAGCAGCCGGACCACTCTCCGGGACAGGGGGCATGGCTACACCTTC.

J is TRBJ1-2 and V is TRBV29-1, with D perhaps matching TRBD1 (5 bases). This CDR3 comprises 13 residues. Germline V gene sequence: CDR1 SQVTM, CDR2 ANQGSEA. Trimming shortened V by 4 bases and J by 5 bases, and 14 bases separated the two germline ends. The CDR3 DNA sequence: TGCAGCGTTGTAGGTGCGGGGCCGTATGGCTACACCTTC. It yields the protein CSVVGAGPYGYTF.

Remarks on this clone: Additional DNA sequences in this sample encode the identical CDR3. This chain uses TRBV27 with TRBJ2-7, with 7 nucleotides matching TRBD1. The CDR3 runs to 14 residues. The germline gives CDR1 MNHEY, CDR2 SMNVEV (reference sequence). The junction had 6 bases not matched to a gene; V was cut back by 5 bases and J by 2 bases. The CDR3 bases are TGTGCCAGCAGTCCCGGGACAGACCCCTACGAGCAGTACTTC. Translating gives CASSPGTDPYEQYF.

J is TRBJ2-1 and V is TRBV7-2; D remains unclear. CDR3 size: 13 residues. Deletions cut 0 bases from V and 14 bases from J, with 14 bases between. Germline V gives CDR1 SGHTA, CDR2 FQGNSA. CDR3 sequence reads: CASSLAYDGVKFF. The DNA of the CDR3 is TGTGCCAGCAGCTTAGCTTACGACGGCGTTAAGTTCTTC.

For the CDR3, the DNA is TGTGCCAGCTCACGCGGACAGGGGGTGGTGGAAAAACTGTTTTTT. As protein: CASSRGQGVVEKLFF. V usage is TRBV18 and J usage is TRBJ1-4, with 10 bases that match TRBD1. In germline, CDR1 is KGHSH, CDR2 LQKENI. V lost 4 bases, J lost 8 bases, and 7 bases stayed unmatched. There are 15 residues in the CDR3. The whole variable domain, filled in from reference TRBV18 and TRBJ1-4, reads NAGVMQNPRHLVRRRGQEARLRCSPMKGHSHVYWYRQLPEEGLKFMVYLQKENIIDESGMPKERFSAEFPKEGPSILRIQQVVRGDSAAYFCASSRGQGVVEKLFFGSGTQLSVL.

The gene calls are TRBV19 and TRBJ1-5; perhaps TRBD1 as D (5 bases). With 3 bases removed from V and 0 bases from J, the gap between germline ends came to 12 bases. The CDR3 loop spans 16 amino acids. Germline V gene data show CDR1 as LNHDA and CDR2 as SQIVND (reference sequence). The CDR3 coding sequence is TGTGCCAGTAGTATCGTGGGGGAATTTAGCAATCAGCCCCAGCATTTT. Amino acids: CASSIVGEFSNQPQHF.

This chain links TRBV10-3 with TRBJ1-2; no definite D call. CDR3 length equals 17 residues. The V end lost 2 bases, the J end lost 0 bases, and 16 bases lay between the germline ends. The germline V gene encodes CDR1 ENHRY and CDR2 SYGVKD. In DNA form, the CDR3 reads TGTGCCATCAGTGAGATGATGGCGAATGGGGCTAACTATGGCTACACCTTC. This sequence encodes CAISEMMANGANYGYTF.

About this clone: Additional DNA sequences in this sample encode the identical CDR3. The chain couples TRBV5-1 to TRBJ2-7; 8 nucleotides line up with TRBD1. The CDR3 consists of 14 residues. Germline CDR1 is SGHRS and CDR2 is YFSETQ. Trimming cost V 4 bases and J 1 base; bases outside gene matches: 4. In DNA, the CDR3 is TGCGCCAGCAGCACTCGGACAGGGTCCTACGAGCAGTACTTC. Translated, it gives CASSTRTGSYEQYF. The full variable domain, in which reference TRBV5-1 and TRBJ2-7 provide the parts outside the CDR3, is KAGVTQTPRYLIKTRGQQVTLSCSPISGHRSVSWYQQTPGQGLQFLFEYFSETQRNKGNFPGRFSGRQFSNSRSEMNVSTLELGDSALYLCASSTRTGSYEQYFGPGTRLTVT.

Concerning this clone: The identical CDR3 is also encoded by other nucleotide sequences in the sample. V usage is TRBV5-4 and J usage is TRBJ2-1; no clear D. The CDR3 has 12 amino acids. Germline V gives CDR1 SGHNT, CDR2 YYREEE (reference sequence). Trimming pared 4 bases from V and 5 bases from J, leaving 7 bases between. DNA of the CDR3: TGTGCCAGCAGCCTACGAAACAATGAGCAGTTCTTC. Translation gives CASSLRNNEQFF.

J is TRBJ2-3 and V is TRBV2; 7 bases match TRBD2. This CDR3 is built from 17 residues. V lost 4 bases and J lost 0; bases outside the gene matches: 10. Germline V gives CDR1 SNHLY, CDR2 FYNNEI. The CDR3 DNA reads as TGTGCCAGCAGTGGGCGGCTAGCGGTGACTAGCACAGATACGCAGTATTTT. Its translation is CASSGRLAVTSTDTQYF.

This chain connects TRBV28 to TRBJ1-4; D is perhaps TRBD1 (5 bases). This CDR3 region has 15 residues. Trimming shortened V by 2 bases and J by 16 bases, and 23 bases separated the two germline ends. From germline, CDR1 is MDHEN and CDR2 SYDVKM. The DNA for the CDR3 is TGTGCCAGCAGTTTAGGGGCACCTGCAGACTCTTTTCGGTTTTTT. Its protein product is CASSLGAPADSFRFF.

The rearrangement uses TRBV2 and TRBJ2-1, with D uncertain. The V gene lost 2 bases and the J gene lost 9 bases, with 14 bases spanning the gap. The germline gives CDR1 SNHLY, CDR2 FYNNEI. This CDR3 spans 14 amino acids. This chain's CDR3 is CASSEPSQFTEQFF. The CDR3 DNA follows: TGTGCCAGCAGTGAACCTTCCCAATTTACTGAGCAGTTCTTC.